The 2 T cell receptor beta chains reported below all come from one sample, sequenced in a study of blood T cell repertoires in COVID-19. The repertoire was sequenced with immunoSEQ multiplex PCR; TCRdb's copy has only in-frame clones and lacks some. The repertoire holds roughly 70,000 clones, with 75% to 85% as singletons. The sequenced sample was peripheral blood. These receptors originate from a man aged 70 or older who had recovered from COVID-19.

The V and J genes are TRBV28 and TRBJ1-6; 10 positions agree with TRBD1. This CDR3 is built from 14 residues. Germline V gene sequence: CDR1 MDHEN, CDR2 SYDVKM. V gave up 4 bases and J gave up 8 bases; unmatched junction bases: 2. The CDR3 DNA reads TGTGCCAGCAGTTCCGGGACAGGGGATTCACCCCTCCACTTT. Encoded protein: CASSSGTGDSPLHF.

The gene calls are TRBV4-3 and TRBJ1-2, with unresolved D. From germline, CDR1 is LGHNA and CDR2 YSLEER. V lost 1 base and J 7 bases, leaving 10 bases between the germline ends. There are 13 residues in the CDR3. CDR3 nucleotide sequence: TGCGCCAGCAGCCAAGGTGGCATTTCTGGCTACACCTTC. Translation gives CASSQGGISGYTF.